These 17 T cell receptor beta chains share one sample of origin, sequenced in a study of T cell responses to AZD1222 COVID-19 vaccine. Sequencing was performed with immunoSEQ multiplex PCR; in TCRdb, only in-frame clones are kept and a portion is missing. The table shows 150,000 or so clones, with around 90% occurring only once. The material sequenced was peripheral blood, taken on day 0 of AZD1222 vaccination. Receptor source: an adult in good health.

The chain joins TRBV6-1 to TRBJ2-2; 7 bases agree with TRBD1. The CDR3 has 19 amino acids. Germline lookup yields CDR1 MNHNS and CDR2 SASEGT. J gave up 6 bases and V 0 bases, and 16 bases lay outside the gene matches. The CDR3 here is CASSEAWWPTGKKAGELFF. CDR3 DNA: TGTGCCAGCAGTGAAGCTTGGTGGCCGACAGGGAAAAAAGCCGGGGAGCTGTTTTTT.

This chain joins TRBV27 and TRBJ2-7, with TRBD2 matching 12 bases. V shed 2 bases, J shed 5 bases, and the junction held 4 bases outside the gene matches. CDR1 is MNHEY and CDR2 is SMNVEV in the germline V gene (reference sequence). This CDR3 has 15 amino acids. For the CDR3, the DNA is TGTGCCAGCAGTTTAACTAGCGGGAGGACCCACGAGCAGTACTTC. This codes for CASSLTSGRTHEQYF.

The J gene is TRBJ1-4, the V gene TRBV5-6; no firm D call. Germline assignment: CDR1 SGHDT and CDR2 YYEEEE. Between the trimmed V and J ends, which lost 0 bases and 8 bases, there was a span of 11 bases. The CDR3 runs 14 residues. CDR3 protein: CASSLVKGREKLFF. The CDR3 DNA follows: TGTGCCAGCAGCTTGGTGAAGGGCCGAGAAAAACTGTTTTTT.

This sequence joins TRBV5-1 and TRBJ2-3; D may be TRBD2 (6 bases). This CDR3 is 14 amino acids long. V was shortened by 0 bases and J by 8 bases, with 13 bases between the two germline ends. CDR1 is SGHRS, CDR2 YFSETQ, per germline. Written as DNA, the CDR3 is TGCGCCAGCAGCTTGGGCGGGGCCGCTACTACGCAGTATTTT. Its translation: CASSLGGAATTQYF. Full variable domain (outside the CDR3, taken from reference TRBV5-1 and TRBJ2-3): KAGVTQTPRYLIKTRGQQVTLSCSPISGHRSVSWYQQTPGQGLQFLFEYFSETQRNKGNFPGRFSGRQFSNSRSEMNVSTLELGDSALYLCASSLGGAATTQYFGPGTRLTVL.

The chain carries TRBV7-2 and TRBJ1-2, with 7 positions matching TRBD1. J gave up 7 bases and V 0 bases, and 5 bases lay outside the gene matches. This CDR3 comprises 14 residues. Per germline, CDR1 SGHTA and CDR2 FQGNSA. The CDR3 DNA sequence: TGTGCCAGCAGCTTAGCGAGGACAGGAAGTGGCTACACCTTC. Protein product: CASSLARTGSGYTF.

The gene calls are TRBV5-1 and TRBJ2-3, with TRBD2 matching over 10 bases. With V trimmed by 4 bases and J by 1 base, 9 bases remained unmatched. The CDR3 has 17 residues. Per germline, CDR1 SGHRS and CDR2 YFSETQ. The CDR3 loop reads CASSPAGGSGGTDTQYF. The CDR3 nucleotides read TGCGCCAGCAGCCCAGCGGGGGGGAGCGGAGGCACAGATACGCAGTATTTT. The full variable domain, its missing parts supplied by reference TRBV5-1 and TRBJ2-3, is KAGVTQTPRYLIKTRGQQVTLSCSPISGHRSVSWYQQTPGQGLQFLFEYFSETQRNKGNFPGRFSGRQFSNSRSEMNVSTLELGDSALYLCASSPAGGSGGTDTQYFGPGTRLTVL.

The chain uses TRBV27 and TRBJ2-7; TRBD1 matches 7 bases. The ends lost 6 bases at V and 2 bases at J; junction bases unmatched: 10. The CDR3 is made up of 15 amino acids. Per the germline V gene, CDR1 is MNHEY and CDR2 is SMNVEV (reference sequence). The CDR3 loop is CASREQGSLAYEQYF. The CDR3 DNA sequence: TGTGCCAGCAGGGAACAGGGGTCCTTAGCCTACGAGCAGTACTTC.

The chain recombines TRBV12-3 or TRBV12-4 with TRBJ1-1; D remains ambiguous. This CDR3 region has 12 residues. V lost 10 bases to trimming and J lost 1 base, with 10 bases between them. The CDR3 spells CATDHANTEAFF. The CDR3 region has the DNA TGTGCCACTGATCACGCGAACACTGAAGCTTTCTTT.

The chain employs TRBV6-1 and TRBJ1-5, with 7 bases lining up with TRBD1. V trimming: 0 bases; J trimming: 13 bases; junction bases outside the gene matches: 9. This CDR3 region has 14 residues. Germline-derived CDR1 and CDR2 are MNHNS and SASEGT. In DNA form, the CDR3 reads TGTGCCAGCAGTGAAGCGCAGGACAGGAGGTCTCAGCATTTT. Translated, it gives CASSEAQDRRSQHF.

A remark on this clone: The germline gene is not matched at one end of the junction; a read error may be the cause. The chain carries TRBV11-2 and TRBJ2-1; a possible D gene is TRBD2 (6 bases). Germline CDR1 reads SGHAT; CDR2 reads FQNNGV. This CDR3 contains 13 residues. The CDR3 nucleotides read TGTGCCAGCAGCATGGGAAAGGGACTCAATACAGTCTTC. Translating it yields CASSMGKGLNTVF.

This sequence joins TRBV7-3 and TRBJ2-1; the D gene is possibly TRBD2 (5 bases). The CDR3 covers 14 residues. Germline V gene sequence: CDR1 SGHTA, CDR2 FQGTGA. V was clipped by 5 bases and J by 10 bases, with 18 bases between them. The CDR3 region has the DNA TGTGCCAGCAGCCCCCCGCACCTAGCTGGGGAGCAGTTCTTC. This encodes CASSPPHLAGEQFF.

The gene calls are TRBV28 and TRBJ1-6; 7 positions match TRBD1. Trimming took 5 bases from V and 6 from J; bases not matched to a gene: 4. The germline gives CDR1 MDHEN, CDR2 SYDVKM. The CDR3 has 14 amino acids. The CDR3 reads CASSQGVGNSPLHF. The CDR3 nucleotides read TGTGCCAGCAGTCAGGGGGTGGGTAATTCACCCCTCCACTTT.

The V call is TRBV6-2 or TRBV6-3, the J call TRBJ2-7; D is unclear. The CDR3 sequence is 12 residues long. The V and J ends lost 6 bases and 2 bases respectively, with 8 bases between them. Germline-derived CDR1 and CDR2 are MNHEY and SVGEGT. The CDR3 loop is CASSLAPYEQYF. Here the CDR3 DNA reads TGTGCCAGCAGCCTCGCCCCCTACGAGCAGTACTTC.

This rearrangement joins TRBV5-6 to TRBJ1-4, with TRBD1 matching over 7 bases. Germline values: CDR1 SGHDT, CDR2 YYEEEE. The CDR3 runs to 15 residues. The trim removed 0 bases at V and 8 bases at J, leaving 7 bases unmatched. In DNA form, the CDR3 reads TGTGCCAGCAGCTTGGATACAGGGGTTGGCGAAAAACTGTTTTTT. Its translation is CASSLDTGVGEKLFF.

This chain links TRBV27 with TRBJ2-7; 7 positions agree with TRBD1. The length of the CDR3 is 14 residues. With 6 bases clipped from V and 6 bases from J, the junction kept 11 bases outside the gene matches. Per the germline V gene, CDR1 is MNHEY and CDR2 is SMNVEV (reference sequence). DNA of the CDR3: TGTGCCAGCAGACCGGGACAGCCTGCTAGCGAGCAGTACTTC. Protein product: CASRPGQPASEQYF.

J is TRBJ1-2 and V is TRBV19; 11 bases fit TRBD1. The CDR3 is 14 residues long. Germline V lookup: CDR1 LNHDA, CDR2 SQIVND (reference sequence). V trimming: 3 bases; J trimming: 5 bases; junction bases outside the gene matches: 2. The CDR3 DNA sequence: TGTGCCAGTAGTATGGACAGGGGGCGTTATGGCTACACCTTC. It translates to CASSMDRGRYGYTF. The full variable domain, in which reference TRBV19 and TRBJ1-2 provide the parts outside the CDR3, is DGGITQSPKYLFRKEGQNVTLSCEQNLNHDAMYWYRQDPGQGLRLIYYSQIVNDFQKGDIAEGYSVSREKKESFPLTVTSAQKNPTAFYLCASSMDRGRYGYTFGSGTRLTVV.

J is TRBJ1-1 and V is TRBV28; the D gene is possibly TRBD1 (5 bases). Germline V gene sequence: CDR1 MDHEN, CDR2 SYDVKM. This CDR3 has 14 amino acids. The germline V and J ends were trimmed by 3 bases and 1 base, with 9 bases remaining between them. The CDR3 DNA sequence: TGTGCCAGCAGTTTGGACACGCGGAACACTGAAGCTTTCTTT. It codes for CASSLDTRNTEAFF.